This T cell receptor (beta chain) was sequenced during a study of patients and donors after allogeneic stem cell transplantation. TCRdb redid the calling of the RT-PCR reads with MiXCR, one entry per CDR3 protein. The sample includes about 2,200 distinct CDR3 sequences, about 31% of them seen just once. The CDR3 runs to 14 residues. The germline V and J ends were trimmed by 3 bases and 6 bases, with 17 bases remaining between them. CDR1 and CDR2 from the germline V gene are GTSNPN and SVGIG (reference sequence). The sequenced sample consisted of blood, either unsorted or a sorted T cell fraction (not recorded which). The chain uses TRBV30 and TRBJ1-1, with a possible D match to TRBD1 (5 bases). The sequence came from a human donor who was either an allogeneic HSCT recipient or a stem cell or donor lymphocyte infusion donor (not recorded which). It is not recorded whose cells these are; they may come from a transplant donor. The CDR3 nucleotides read TGTGCCTGGAGGTCCGGGGCGGATGGGTCTGAAGCTTTCTTT. This encodes CAWRSGADGSEAFF.